These 28 T cell receptor beta chains share one sample of origin, sequenced in a study of T-cell reconstitution after alpha-beta-depleted transplantation in children. Researchers prepared the TCRbeta library using unique molecular identifiers, the study reports. TCRdb reprocessed the PCR reads with MiXCR, giving one entry per CDR3 protein. Of under 300,000 distinct CDR3 sequences listed, around a tenth are singletons. This specimen consisted of peripheral blood, obtained 180 days after TCRalphabeta/CD19-depleted stem cell transplant. The receptors shown here come from a male patient aged 2 to 10 who had a stem cell transplant for chronic granulomatous disease, so the T cells may come from the graft donor.

In this sample, this clonotype turned up many times. The CDR3 here is CASSQGPINQPQHF. DNA for the CDR3: TGCGCCAGCAGCCAAGGACCGATCAATCAGCCCCAGCATTTT. This chain joins TRBV4-1 and TRBJ1-5; D gene uncertain. The germline V and J ends were trimmed by 1 base and 3 bases, with 7 bases remaining between them. CDR1 MGHRA and CDR2 YSYEKL come from the germline V gene. The CDR3 runs 14 residues.

This clonotype was observed a few times. The rearrangement joins TRBV14 to TRBJ2-1; a weak D match, TRBD2 (6 bases). CDR1 is SGHDN, CDR2 FVKESK, per germline. The CDR3 runs 15 residues. The ends were cut back, 0 bases at V and 9 bases at J, with 15 bases in the middle. The CDR3 is CASSQDRAGSGEQFF. The CDR3 nucleotides read TGTGCCAGCAGCCAAGATCGCGCGGGGAGCGGTGAGCAGTTCTTC.

This clonotype was counted many times. The chain uses TRBV6-5 and TRBJ2-6; tentative D call: TRBD1 (5 bases). From germline, CDR1 is MNHEY and CDR2 SVGAGI. The V and J ends lost 4 bases and 0 bases respectively, with 13 bases between them. This CDR3 is built from 17 residues. CDR3 residues: CASSSYGHFSGANVLTF. The CDR3 DNA reads as TGTGCCAGCAGTTCTTACGGACATTTCTCTGGGGCCAACGTCCTGACTTTC.

The gene calls are TRBV28 and TRBJ2-1, with 14 bases that match TRBD2. This CDR3 is 19 amino acids long. V dropped 4 bases and J dropped 9; count of bases not matched to a gene: 17. Germline V lookup: CDR1 MDHEN, CDR2 SYDVKM. The CDR3 spells CASSSSGTSGRRLMVEQFF. CDR3 nucleotides: TGTGCCAGCAGTTCTTCCGGGACTAGCGGGAGACGTCTAATGGTTGAGCAGTTCTTC.

This clonotype was found many times. The V call is TRBV10-2, the J call TRBJ1-6, with TRBD1 matching 7 bases. J lost 7 bases, V lost 5 bases, and 8 bases had no gene match. Germline lookup yields CDR1 WSHSY and CDR2 SAAADI. The CDR3 totals 15 residues. CDR3: CASSLTGAQNSPLHF. CDR3 nucleotides: TGCGCCAGCAGTCTTACAGGGGCCCAAAATTCACCCCTCCACTTT.

This clonotype was seen ten or more times. The V gene is TRBV7-6, the J gene TRBJ2-1; 7 nucleotides line up with TRBD1. The J segment lost 2 bases and the V segment lost 5 bases, leaving 6 bases of the junction unmatched. This CDR3 has 15 amino acids. The germline CDR1 and CDR2 sequences are SGHVS and FNYEAQ. DNA for the CDR3: TGTGCCAGCAGCAGACCCGGACAGGCCTACAATGAGCAGTTCTTC. Translation: CASSRPGQAYNEQFF.

With regard to this clonotype: A single base separates this from a much larger clone, so it may be a read error. V and J are TRBV20-1 and TRBJ2-1; 12 bases align to TRBD2. The germline V gene has CDR1 DFQATT and CDR2 SNEGSKA (reference sequence). CDR3 length: 15 residues. This chain's CDR3 is CSARLAGAIYNKQFF. DNA for the CDR3: TGCAGTGCACGACTAGCGGGGGCGATTTACAATAAGCAGTTCTTC.

This clonotype was seen ten or more times. The rearrangement links TRBV2 to TRBJ2-7; 8 nucleotides align to TRBD1. CDR3 length: 16 residues. The V and J ends lost 8 bases and 3 bases, in that order; junction bases with no gene match: 15. CDR1 and CDR2 (germline): SNHLY, FYNNEI. CDR3 amino acids: CASFHPNNRGFYEQYF. CDR3 nucleotides: TGTGCCAGCTTTCACCCAAACAACAGGGGGTTCTACGAGCAGTACTTC. Using reference TRBV2 and TRBJ2-7 for the parts outside the CDR3, the full variable domain is EPEVTQTPSHQVTQMGQEVILRCVPISNHLYFYWYRQILGQKVEFLVSFYNNEISEKSEIFDDQFSVERPDGSNFTLKIRSTKLEDSAMYFCASFHPNNRGFYEQYFGPGTRLTVT.

This clonotype came up many times. V usage is TRBV12-3 or TRBV12-4 and J usage is TRBJ1-2, with TRBD1 identical over 8 bases. This CDR3 has 12 residues. Trimming at V came to 5 bases and at J to 6 bases, leaving 2 bases not matched to a gene. CDR3 amino acids: CASSPGGDGYTF. CDR3 sequence (DNA): TGTGCCAGCAGTCCAGGGGGCGATGGCTACACCTTC.

This clonotype was counted many times. The chain employs TRBV7-9 and TRBJ2-2, with TRBD1 matching over 8 bases. V was clipped by 5 bases and J by 6 bases; unmatched bases: 14. The CDR3 sequence is 17 residues long. Germline V gives CDR1 SEHNR, CDR2 FQNEAQ (reference sequence). The chain's CDR3 is CASSRPQTGVRPGELFF. In DNA, the CDR3 is TGTGCCAGCAGCCGCCCCCAGACAGGGGTGCGTCCCGGGGAGCTGTTTTTT.

This clonotype was seen many times. The J gene is TRBJ2-1, the V gene TRBV5-1, with D tentatively TRBD2 (7 bases). The V gene lost 3 bases and the J gene lost 5 bases, with 18 bases spanning the gap. This CDR3 is 16 amino acids long. Germline-derived CDR1 and CDR2 are SGHRS and YFSETQ. This CDR3 is CASSWFGGRVDNEQFF. The CDR3 DNA follows: TGCGCCAGCAGCTGGTTCGGGGGGCGGGTGGACAATGAGCAGTTCTTC.

As regards this clonotype: A read error is possible here, since a much larger clone lies one base away. The chain links TRBV20-1 to TRBJ1-1; D is possibly TRBD1 (5 bases). Germline CDR1 and CDR2: DFQATT and SNEGSKA (reference sequence). CDR3 length: 13 residues. The CDR3 loop is CRARPGQNTEAFF. DNA for the CDR3: TGCCGTGCTAGGCCCGGACAGAACACTGAAGCTTTCTTT.

This clonotype was seen repeatedly, ten times or more. The chain joins TRBV5-1 to TRBJ2-6, with 7 nucleotides matching TRBD1. CDR3 length: 18 amino acids. Germline V gene sequence: CDR1 SGHRS, CDR2 YFSETQ. V dropped 4 bases and J dropped 2; count of bases not matched to a gene: 12. The CDR3 DNA reads TGCGCCAGCAGCCTGCACAGGGGCGACGCAGCTGGGGCCAACGTCCTGACTTTC. As protein: CASSLHRGDAAGANVLTF.

Note on this clonotype: This may stem from a read error, because a much larger clone lies one nucleotide away. V gene TRBV20-1 combines with J gene TRBJ1-1, with D unresolved. Germline V gene data show CDR1 as DFQATT and CDR2 as SNEGSKA (reference sequence). The germline V and J ends were trimmed by 1 base and 4 bases, with 7 bases remaining between them. The CDR3 spans 12 residues. CDR3 nucleotide sequence: TGCAGTGCTAGAGCAGCTACCACTGAAGCTTTCTTT. This codes for CSARAATTEAFF.

Many counts were recorded for this clonotype. This sequence joins TRBV6-1 and TRBJ2-6; 10 nucleotides line up with TRBD2. The CDR3 runs 17 residues. The V gene end was trimmed by 2 bases and the J gene end by 2 bases; junction bases not matched to a gene: 3. Germline loops: CDR1 MNHNS, CDR2 SASEGT. The CDR3 DNA sequence: TGTGCCAGCAGTGAACTAGCGGGAGCTACTGGGGCCAACGTCCTGACTTTC. This codes for CASSELAGATGANVLTF.

This clonotype was observed at least ten times. The chain links TRBV6-2 or TRBV6-3 to TRBJ2-5, with D unclear. The length of the CDR3 is 14 residues. The V gene's germline CDR1 is MNHEY and CDR2 SVGEGT. V gave up 0 bases and J gave up 8 bases, with 13 bases separating them. The CDR3 spells CASSYSKVAVTQYF. The DNA for the CDR3 is TGTGCCAGCAGTTACTCGAAGGTAGCAGTAACCCAGTACTTC.

This clonotype was counted a few times. The chain joins TRBV5-8 to TRBJ1-6; no reliable D call. Germline lookup yields CDR1 SGHTS and CDR2 YDEGEE. This CDR3 is built from 15 residues. Trimming removed 3 bases at V and 7 bases at J, with 14 bases between. The CDR3 DNA is TGTGCCAGCAGCTGGGGAGGCCCTAGGAATTCACCCCTCCACTTT. Its protein product is CASSWGGPRNSPLHF.

The sample holds many counts of this clonotype. The V call is TRBV28, the J call TRBJ2-5; 9 bases fit TRBD1. With 5 bases clipped from V and 4 bases from J, the junction kept 8 bases outside the gene matches. This CDR3 comprises 15 residues. Germline loops: CDR1 MDHEN, CDR2 SYDVKM. CDR3 DNA: TGTGCCAGCAGTCCCTGGGACAGGGTATCAGAGACCCAGTACTTC. The encoded protein is CASSPWDRVSETQYF.

This clonotype appeared many times. This chain joins TRBV7-8 and TRBJ2-7; D is uncertain. Germline-derived CDR1 and CDR2 are SGHVS and FQNEAQ. Trimming removed 1 base from V and 3 bases from J, with 10 bases in between. CDR3 length: 14 amino acids. CDR3 residues: CASSLEYLGYEQYF. In DNA form, the CDR3 reads TGTGCCAGCAGCTTAGAATATTTGGGCTACGAGCAGTACTTC. Full variable domain (remainder filled in from reference TRBV7-8 and TRBJ2-7): GAGVSQSPRYKVAKRGQDVALRCDPISGHVSLFWYQQALGQGPEFLTYFQNEAQLDKSGLPSDRFFAERPEGSVSTLKIQRTQQEDSAVYLCASSLEYLGYEQYFGPGTRLTVT.

This clonotype was detected many times. J is TRBJ1-2 and V is TRBV7-9; TRBD1 matches 7 bases. CDR3 size: 12 residues. Germline-derived CDR1 and CDR2 are SEHNR and FQNEAQ (reference sequence). The V gene end was trimmed by 4 bases and the J gene end by 8 bases; junction bases not matched to a gene: 4. The CDR3 DNA reads TGTGCCAGCAGCTCCGGGACAGCCGGCTACACCTTC. Protein sequence: CASSSGTAGYTF.

This clonotype was recorded at least ten times. This chain links TRBV29-1 with TRBJ2-7; 9 positions agree with TRBD2. This CDR3 spans 13 amino acids. V lost 4 bases to trimming and J lost 3 bases; unmatched junction nucleotides: 4. Germline CDR1 reads SQVTM; CDR2 reads ANQGSEA. CDR3 coding DNA: TGCAGCGTTGTTCCTAGCGGGGTCTACGAGCAGTACTTC. Its protein product is CSVVPSGVYEQYF.

This clonotype was seen at least ten times. The gene calls are TRBV6-2 or TRBV6-3 and TRBJ2-2; 10 bases fit TRBD1. With 6 bases clipped from V and 5 bases from J, the junction kept 6 bases outside the gene matches. From germline, CDR1 is MNHEY and CDR2 SVGEGT. The CDR3 loop spans 15 amino acids. This chain's CDR3 is CASRPTGGATGELFF. The CDR3 bases are TGTGCCAGCAGACCGACAGGGGGCGCGACCGGGGAGCTGTTTTTT.

About this clonotype: Given a much more abundant clone one base away, this may be a read error. The V gene is TRBV5-1, the J gene TRBJ2-7; no definite D call. This CDR3 contains 15 residues. Germline CDR1 is SGHRS and CDR2 is YFSETQ. The CDR3 DNA reads as TGCGCCAGCAGCTTGGAGAATGTAAGGCTTCGCGAGCAGTCCTTC. Translated: CASSLENVRLREQSF.

This clonotype appeared many times. The chain uses TRBV20-1 and TRBJ2-2, with TRBD2 as a possible D gene (5 bases). V was cut by 3 bases and J by 4 bases, with 9 bases left in between. Germline CDR1 is DFQATT and CDR2 is SNEGSKA (reference sequence). CDR3 size: 13 residues. The CDR3 coding sequence is TGCAGTGCTAGCGGGATAGGCACCGGGGAGCTGTTTTTT. This codes for CSASGIGTGELFF.

This clonotype was detected ten times or more. The gene calls are TRBV28 and TRBJ2-5; 8 bases line up with TRBD2. CDR1 MDHEN and CDR2 SYDVKM come from the germline V gene. The CDR3 is 15 amino acids. V lost 6 bases, J lost 2 bases, and 8 bases stayed unmatched. Here the CDR3 reads CASSPLSGKQETQYF. Here the CDR3 DNA reads TGTGCCAGCAGCCCCCTTAGCGGGAAACAAGAGACCCAGTACTTC. The entire variable domain, with the rest obtained from reference TRBV28 and TRBJ2-5, is as follows: DVKVTQSSRYLVKRTGEKVFLECVQDMDHENMFWYRQDPGLGLRLIYFSYDVKMKEKGDIPEGYSVSREKKERFSLILESASTNQTSMYLCASSPLSGKQETQYFGPGTRLLVL.

This clonotype has a count of ten or more. This chain joins TRBV5-5 and TRBJ1-2, with no clear D. This CDR3 has 16 amino acids. CDR1 and CDR2 (germline): SGHKS, YYEKEE (reference sequence). V was cut by 0 bases and J by 7 bases, with 19 bases left in between. The CDR3 spells CASSLGSTNSGLGYTF. For the CDR3, the DNA is TGTGCCAGCAGCTTGGGGTCGACAAATTCCGGGCTTGGCTACACCTTC. Supplemented by reference TRBV5-5 and TRBJ1-2, the full variable domain reads DAGVTQSPTHLIKTRGQQVTLRCSPISGHKSVSWYQQVLGQGPQFIFQYYEKEERGRGNFPDRFSARQFPNYSSELNVNALLLGDSALYLCASSLGSTNSGLGYTFGSGTRLTVV.

This clonotype was counted a few times. The chain joins TRBV27 to TRBJ2-3, with 7 bases aligning to TRBD1. Germline values: CDR1 MNHEY, CDR2 SMNVEV (reference sequence). After removal of 4 bases from V and 6 bases from J, the junction contained 7 bases not matched to a gene. The CDR3 length is 14 residues. Written as DNA, the CDR3 is TGTGCCAGCAGTTCCGGACAGGCTAGGGATACGCAGTATTTT. It specifies CASSSGQARDTQYF.

This clonotype has ten or more counts. The chain is built from TRBV12-3 or TRBV12-4 and TRBJ2-1; 8 nucleotides match TRBD1. The CDR3 consists of 14 residues. Unmatched junction bases numbered 6, after V lost 1 base and J lost 10 bases. The CDR3 loop reads CASSLDGRGPEQFF. The CDR3 nucleotides are TGTGCCAGCAGTTTAGATGGCAGGGGGCCGGAGCAGTTCTTC.